This section outlines one T cell receptor beta chain sequence together with its context. Its antigen is not known. The same CDR3 also results from other DNA sequences found in this sample. The CDR3 sequence is 15 residues long. Germline CDR1 and CDR2: MNHEY and SMNVEV (reference sequence). V lost 6 bases to trimming and J lost 7 bases; unmatched junction nucleotides: 5. The data derive from a study of shared clonotypes between healthy human individuals. Whole-study results and caveats: Generation probabilities were higher for clonotypes shared across all four sorted-subset donors than for unshared ones. Blood alone was sampled, and tissue repertoires likely differ.

Assay used: immunoSEQ multiplex PCR; TCRdb lists only in-frame clones, some missing. In the table there are roughly 2,000,000 clones, approximately 94% of which are singletons. Naive CD8 cells were CD45RO-negative, positively selected for CCR7, excluding terminally differentiated effector memory CD45RA+ cells. The sample was naive CD8+ T cells sorted from blood. The clonotype originates from a man younger than 30 in good health. This chain connects TRBV27 to TRBJ2-1; 14 bases match TRBD2. The CDR3: CASSLGTSGGNEQFF. The CDR3, as DNA: TGTGCCAGCAGCCTCGGGACTAGCGGGGGAAATGAGCAGTTCTTC.